A selection of T cell receptor beta chains follows, all from one sample in a study of OX40 agonist ivuxolimab in advanced cancers. TCRdb keeps only in-frame clones here, not all; method: immunoSEQ multiplex PCR. The table shows about 32,000 clones, with approximately 84% occurring only once. The material sequenced was CD4+ or CD8+ T cells sorted from blood, taken in a trial of the OX40 agonist ivuxolimab. The receptors were sampled from an adult with an advanced solid tumor such as melanoma, head and neck, liver or kidney cancer. CDR3s include the opening cysteine and the closing phenylalanine or tryptophan. A D gene is named only where the DNA matches it firmly. A row's size may be missing; if present it is once, few, many or a size class.

TRBV7-9	TRBD2	TRBJ2-1	-	TGTGCCAGCAGCTTGGTAGCGGGAAGGAATGAGCAGTTCTTC	CASSLVAGRNEQFF
TRBV7-3	-	TRBJ2-1	-	TGTGCCAGCAGCTTAAGTGGGGATGAGCAGTTCTTC	CASSLSGDEQFF
TRBV6-4	TRBD2	TRBJ2-7	-	TGTGCCAGCAGTGACCTGTGGGGGGGGGAGGCCTACGAGCAGTACTTC	CASSDLWGGEAYEQYF
TRBV10-2	-	TRBJ2-3	-	TGCGCCAGCAGTGAGACCTGGGGCCCTCCCACAGATACGCAGTATTTT	CASSETWGPPTDTQYF
TRBV19	-	TRBJ2-1	few	TGTGCCAGTAGTATAGCATTCGGGCTGAATGAGCAGTTCTTC	CASSIAFGLNEQFF
TRBV13	-	TRBJ1-1	-	TGTGCCAGCACCACCGGGACGGGGGACACTGAAGCTTTCTTT	CASTTGTGDTEAFF
TRBV5-1	-	TRBJ1-2	-	TGCGCCAGCAGCTTGGGACTGGGAGGCTACACCTTC	CASSLGLGGYTF
TRBV4-1	-	TRBJ2-2	-	TGCGCCAGCAGTCCGACAGCGACCAACACCGGGGAGCTGTTTTTT	CASSPTATNTGELFF
TRBV6-6	-	TRBJ1-1	once	TGTGCCAGCAGTTACTCCGTTCAGATGAACACTGAAGCTTTCTTT	CASSYSVQMNTEAFF
TRBV13	TRBD1	TRBJ2-1	-	TGTGCCAGCAGCCCAGGACAGGCTGGGGAGCAGTTCTTC	CASSPGQAGEQFF
TRBV5-1	-	TRBJ2-1	-	TGCGCCAGCAGCTTGGGCTTAGCCTCCTCCTACAATGAGCAGTTCTTC	CASSLGLASSYNEQFF
TRBV18	TRBD1	TRBJ2-7	-	TGTGCCAGCTCACTTCTGGGACAGGGGGTTTACGAGCAGTACTTC	CASSLLGQGVYEQYF
TRBV28	-	TRBJ1-1	-	TGTGCCAGCAGTTTAATAGGGGCCTACGCTGAAGCTTTCTTT	CASSLIGAYAEAFF
TRBV6-1	TRBD1	TRBJ2-6	-	TGTGCCAGGCCATGGGGGACAGGAACCCTCCTGACTTTC	CARPWGTGTLLTF
TRBV27	-	TRBJ2-5	-	TGTGCCAGCAGTTTCCTGGGACCCAAAAGGGAGACCCAGTACTTC	CASSFLGPKRETQYF
TRBV28	TRBD2	TRBJ2-5	-	TGTGCCAGCTCACTTGGGGGGGTTCAAGAGACCCAGTACTTC	CASSLGGVQETQYF
TRBV5-6	-	TRBJ1-4	-	TGTGCCAGCAGCTTGTTGGAGACACATGAAAAACTGTTTTTT	CASSLLETHEKLFF
TRBV10-1	-	TRBJ2-1	-	TGCGCCAGCAGTGAGGGGGGGATTTACAATGAGCAGTTCTTC	CASSEGGIYNEQFF
TRBV5-8	TRBD2	TRBJ2-7	-	TGTGCCAGCAGCTTGGGGGCGGGGGGCTACGAGCAGTACTTC	CASSLGAGGYEQYF
TRBV11-3	-	TRBJ2-3	-	TGTGCCAGCCTGGGACATAACACAGATACGCAGTATTTT	CASLGHNTDTQYF
TRBV28	-	TRBJ2-3	few	TGTGCCAGCAGTTTCCGGGGCCTCACAGATACGCAGTATTTT	CASSFRGLTDTQYF
TRBV7-9	-	TRBJ1-1	-	TGTGCCAGCAGCTCTTACACTGAAGCTTTCTTT	CASSSYTEAFF
TRBV19	TRBD2	TRBJ2-3	once	TGTGCCAGTAGACCTAGCGGGGGGGCCTCTGATACGCAGTATTTT	CASRPSGGASDTQYF
TRBV5-5	-	TRBJ1-3	once	TGTGCCAGCAGCTTGTTAGGGCAATCCGGAAACACCATATATTTT	CASSLLGQSGNTIYF
TRBV4-3	-	TRBJ2-5	-	TGCGCCAGCAGCTACAGGGAAGGTGAGACCCAGTACTTC	CASSYREGETQYF
TRBV10-1	-	TRBJ1-1	few	TGCGCCAGCAGTGATGGAAGGGTTACTGAAGCTTTCTTT	CASSDGRVTEAFF
TRBV6-6	-	TRBJ2-2	-	TGTGCCAGCTTGTCCACCGGGGAGCTGTTTTTT	CASLSTGELFF
TRBV6-5	-	TRBJ1-2	-	TGTGCCAGCAGTAACCAGGGTTTCTATGGCTACACCTTC	CASSNQGFYGYTF
TRBV13	-	TRBJ1-2	-	TGTGCCAGCAGCCCCCAGGAATATGGCTACACCTTC	CASSPQEYGYTF
TRBV5-6	-	TRBJ2-7	-	TGTGCCAGCAGCTTGGGGGTTTTGGGCAGCTCCTACGAGCAGTACTTC	CASSLGVLGSSYEQYF
TRBV11-3	-	TRBJ1-1	-	TGTGCCAGCAGCTTCCAAAGAAACACTGAAGCTTTCTTT	CASSFQRNTEAFF
TRBV27	-	TRBJ2-1	-	TGTGCCAGCAGTTCGGAGGTATTTGTATCCTACAATGAGCAGTTCTTC	CASSSEVFVSYNEQFF
TRBV19	TRBD1	TRBJ2-2	-	TGTGCCAGTAGTAGTGGACAGGGAAGTAGGGACACCGGGGAGCTGTTTTTT	CASSSGQGSRDTGELFF
TRBV15	-	TRBJ1-2	-	TGTGCCACCAGCAGAGGGAAGGGCAGGGGCGACTATGGCTACACCTTC	CATSRGKGRGDYGYTF
TRBV9	TRBD1	TRBJ1-1	-	TGTGCCAGCAGCGCGGGACAGGGAGGGACTGAAGCTTTCTTT	CASSAGQGGTEAFF
TRBV11-2	-	TRBJ1-1	few	TGTGCCAGCAGCCTGTCGAATGAAGCTTTCTTT	CASSLSNEAFF
TRBV6-5	-	TRBJ2-1	-	TGTGCCAGCAGTTACTCGATTGGGACCCTCTACAATGAGCAGTTCTTC	CASSYSIGTLYNEQFF
TRBV10-2	-	TRBJ2-7	-	TGCGCCAGCAGTGAGGGGAGCTACGAGCAGTACTTC	CASSEGSYEQYF
TRBV4-1	-	TRBJ2-7	-	TGCGCCAGCAGCCAAGCAGGGGACGAGCAGTACTTC	CASSQAGDEQYF
TRBV19	-	TRBJ2-1	-	TGTGCCAGTAGTGGGCCTCAGGGAGACACTTACAATGAGCAGTTCTTC	CASSGPQGDTYNEQFF
TRBV2	TRBD1	TRBJ2-5	-	TGTGCCACCGGGACAGGGCTCCAAGAGACCCAGTACTTC	CATGTGLQETQYF
TRBV15	-	TRBJ1-1	-	TGTGCCACCAGCAGGGCAGGACAGTTCACTGAAGCTTTCTTT	CATSRAGQFTEAFF
TRBV27	-	TRBJ2-3	-	TGTGCCAGCAGTCGCGCGAGGGGAGATACGCAGTATTTT	CASSRARGDTQYF
TRBV6-1	-	TRBJ1-1	-	TGTGCCAGCACCGAGACCGGGACTGAAGCTTTCTTT	CASTETGTEAFF
TRBV13	TRBD2	TRBJ2-1	-	TGTGCCAGCACGCGGCGGGAGGGCCTGGTCGATGAGCAGTTCTTC	CASTRREGLVDEQFF
TRBV4-3	TRBD2	TRBJ2-7	once	TGCGCCAGCAGCCCCTATAGCGGGGCGTTTTACGAGCAGTACTTC	CASSPYSGAFYEQYF
TRBV27	TRBD1	TRBJ2-7	-	TGTGCCAGCAGCCCCGGGACAGGGGGCAGGGAGCAGTACTTC	CASSPGTGGREQYF
TRBV4-1	TRBD2	TRBJ2-1	once	TGCGCCAGCAGCCAAGAACCGACTAGCGGGGGATACAATGAGCAGTTCTTC	CASSQEPTSGGYNEQFF
TRBV29-1	TRBD1	TRBJ1-1	-	TGCAGCGTCGCGGACAGGCTGAGGGCTGAAGCTTTCTTT	CSVADRLRAEAFF